This record covers a single T cell receptor (beta chain). Germline CDR1 MNHNS, CDR2 SASEGT. Trimming removed 0 bases from V and 3 bases from J, with 11 bases in between. CDR3 size: 15 residues. The data were taken from a study of blood T cells in healthy people across ages. A sample-barcoded 5' primer and a J-beta primer mix were used in a second PCR of roughly 6 to 11 cycles. Each CDR3 protein is one row after TCRdb ran MiXCR on the 5' RACE reads. The sample has some 760,000 distinct CDR3 sequences; around a quarter are singletons. This sample was shared with a second study, whose subject was T cells of mothers and their children. From that second work: It was found that thymic selection shapes TCR recombination output similarly in related and unrelated pairs.

This chain connects TRBV6-1 to TRBJ1-1, with D perhaps TRBD1 (5 bases). This sequence originates from a boy aged 10-17 years in good health. Sample: blood. The CDR3: CASSEAFGGDTEAFF. The CDR3 DNA sequence: TGTGCCAGCAGTGAAGCGTTTGGAGGGGACACTGAAGCTTTCTTT.